This T cell receptor (beta chain) is from a study of T cell clonotyping in hematopoietic cell transplantation. The time point was: recipient sample about 28 days before transplant, after cytoreduction. Points on this clone: Antigen: not known.

The CDR3 contains 15 residues. Trimming removed 0 bases from V and 9 bases from J, with 17 bases in between. Germline-derived CDR1 and CDR2 are LNHNV and YYDKDF (reference sequence). TCRdb keeps only in-frame clones here, not all; method: immunoSEQ multiplex PCR. The data contain some 19,000 clones, 60% to 85% of them singletons. The study, taken as a whole, reports: Without cell sorting, CD4 versus CD8 contributions remain unresolved.

The V call is TRBV15, the J call TRBJ2-5; tentatively, D is TRBD1 or TRBD2 (5 bases each). This TCR was recovered from a man aged 55 to 70 with acute myeloid leukemia. Some clones in this sample may be carry-over from other donors' samples. The sequencing used peripheral blood mononuclear cells, collected before stem cell transplant. CDR3 sequence: CATSRDRGRTVPQYF. As DNA, the CDR3 is TGTGCCACCAGCAGAGATCGGGGCAGGACGGTTCCCCAGTACTTC.